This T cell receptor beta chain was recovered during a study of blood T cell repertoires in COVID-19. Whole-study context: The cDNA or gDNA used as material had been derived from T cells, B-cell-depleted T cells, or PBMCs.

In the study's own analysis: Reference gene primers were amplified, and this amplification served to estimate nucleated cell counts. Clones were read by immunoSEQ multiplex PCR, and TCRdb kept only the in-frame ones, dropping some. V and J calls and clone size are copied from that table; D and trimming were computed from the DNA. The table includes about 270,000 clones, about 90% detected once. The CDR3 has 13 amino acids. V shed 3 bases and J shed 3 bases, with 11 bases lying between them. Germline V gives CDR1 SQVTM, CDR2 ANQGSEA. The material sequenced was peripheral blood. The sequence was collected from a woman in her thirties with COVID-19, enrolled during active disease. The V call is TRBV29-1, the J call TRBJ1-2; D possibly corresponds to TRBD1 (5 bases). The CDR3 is CSVDAGWDYGYTF. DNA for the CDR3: TGCAGCGTTGACGCAGGGTGGGACTATGGCTACACCTTC. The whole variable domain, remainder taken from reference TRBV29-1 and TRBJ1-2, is SAVISQKPSRDICQRGTSLTIQCQVDSQVTMMFWYRQQPGQSLTLIATANQGSEATYESGFVIDKFPISRPNLTFSTLTVSNMSPEDSSIYLCSVDAGWDYGYTFGSGTRLTVV.